This entry describes one T cell receptor beta chain. This clonotype has more than one count but fewer than ten. No cognate antigen has been identified for it. No base quality information exists; no much larger clone differs at one position. These data are taken from a study of blood T cells in healthy people across ages (dated by TCRdb to 2014 to 2015). Notes on the research overall: In model experiments, template switching captured about one uniquely barcoded TCR beta cDNA molecule for every two T cells. Donors were grouped into four age groups: young (average about 15 years), middle-aged (under 40), aged (approximately 58) and long-lived (around 80). Using deep sequencing normalized with unique cDNA molecular identifiers, the study measured how TCR beta repertoire diversity changes with age. To avoid experimental bias, donors of different ages were randomly spread across the sequencing lanes. Using the same blood draw, the study looked at two additional independent replicas of 1 million unique cDNA reads for two donors, one aged 18 to 30 and the other aged 80 or older.

The donors were 40 or so Caucasian individuals from Russia, aged roughly 6 to 100 years, who were systemically healthy. Each donor gave 8 to 10 milliliters of peripheral blood, drawn into EDTA-treated Vacutainer tubes. PBMCs were isolated by Ficoll-Paque density-gradient centrifugation, with at least 6 million obtained per sample. Total RNA was extracted from PBMCs with Trizol reagent, with at least 6 micrograms obtained per sample. For every donor, an aliquot of PBMCs went through flow cytometry to measure the percentages of naive CD45RAhigh/CD27high T cells. Taken from the germline V gene, the CDR1 and CDR2 loops are SGHDN and FVKESK. From the cysteine up to the phenylalanine, the CDR3 has a length of 16 residues. The only DNA kept is the CDR3, 48 bases in frame from the first base. Between the V and J ends, shortened by 2 bases and 0 bases respectively, the junction contains 14 bases. Results and caveats for the whole study, not just this receptor: Because the CMV infection status of the donors was unknown, age-related changes in expanded clonotypes may potentially have been confounded. Observed TCR beta diversity per million T cells fell roughly linearly with age, and a significant reduction was already apparent by age around 36. Since profiling was done on bulk unsorted PBMCs, naive and antigen-experienced compartments could not be conclusively compared. Estimates of total diversity based on one million sequenced T cells were regarded as lower bounds and as underestimates. The long-lived group showed more naive CD4+ T cells, fewer expanded clones and increased TCR diversity than the aged group, suggesting age selection. Observed TCR beta diversity correlated strongly with the percentage of naive T cells measured by flow cytometry.

The library was built by means of 5' RACE. TCRdb records Illumina HiSeq 2500 as the sequencer. A second PCR of roughly 7 to 11 cycles was performed with a sample-barcoded 5' primer and a J-beta primer mix. A template-switch 5' adaptor carrying 12 random nucleotides introduced a unique molecular identifier onto each TCR beta cDNA molecule. Each sample yielded at least 2.5 million CDR3-containing paired-end reads. First-strand cDNA was synthesized from all RNA with the Mint cDNA synthesis kit, primed by a TRBC-specific oligonucleotide. Following uracil-DNA glycosylase treatment, all cDNA underwent a first 18-cycle PCR with the universal primers M1SS and BC2_uni_R. Concerning the study's data processing: Normalization of each sample was performed by random selection of 1 million high-quality reads, each carrying a distinct molecular identifier. Reads sharing molecular identifiers were discarded rather than binned into consensus sequences. MiTCR, with a Q25 quality threshold and the strictest error-elimination algorithm, was used for CDR3 identification, clonotype clustering and error correction. A nonparametric unseen species model with Euler transformation was used to estimate a lower bound on total TCR beta diversity. TCRdb itself trimmed the public reads at Q25 with fastp, ran MiXCR and retained productive beta chains. Entries are consolidated by CDR3 protein sequence, retaining the most common genes and DNA. TCRdb's processing, not the authors', yielded these V and J calls. This sample has just under 900,000 distinct CDR3 sequences in its table, and under 30% of those were observed once. The ten most abundant clones make up approximately 15% of the sample.

The origin of this receptor is a woman older than 75 in good health. Material for sequencing was blood. The chain is assembled from TRBV14 and TRBJ2-7; no confident D gene assignment can be made. The CDR3 reads CASSQPVTRTSYEQYF. The base sequence is TGTGCCAGCAGCCAACCCGTGACGAGGACCTCCTACGAGCAGTACTTC.